A single sample is the source of the 27 T cell receptor beta chains below, sequenced in a study of blood T cells in healthy people across ages. The use of a sample-barcoded 5' primer and a J-beta primer mix characterized a second PCR of roughly 6 to 12 cycles. MiXCR, run by TCRdb on the 5' RACE reads, gives a single entry per CDR3 protein. Altogether hundreds of thousands of distinct CDR3 sequences are present, 40% to 45% being singletons, with the ten largest covering around 30%. Sequenced input: blood. Source of these receptors: an elderly man in good health.

The genes are TRBV4-1 and TRBJ1-3; D ambiguous. CDR1 MGHRA and CDR2 YSYEKL come from the germline V gene. Trimming stripped 2 bases from V and 0 bases from J, with 11 bases between. This CDR3 region has 16 residues. CDR3 sequence: CASSQSWGSSGNTIYF. CDR3 nucleotides: TGCGCCAGCAGCCAAAGTTGGGGTTCCTCTGGAAACACCATATATTTT.

The chain couples TRBV5-1 to TRBJ2-3; D tentatively fits TRBD1 or TRBD2 (5 bases each). The germline V gene encodes CDR1 SGHRS and CDR2 YFSETQ. Trimming left V 2 bases short and J 4 bases short, with 17 bases between. CDR3 length equals 16 residues. CDR3 sequence reads: CASSFDDPGAADTQYF. The DNA for the CDR3 is TGCGCCAGCAGCTTCGATGACCCCGGGGCGGCAGATACGCAGTATTTT.

The chain couples TRBV7-2 to TRBJ2-7; TRBD2 agrees at 7 bases. V lost 8 bases and J lost 7; bases outside the gene matches: 14. The CDR3 has 14 residues. Germline assignment: CDR1 SGHTA and CDR2 FQGNSA. The CDR3 is CASHTRTRWNEQYF. In DNA form, the CDR3 reads TGTGCCAGCCATACCCGGACTAGGTGGAATGAGCAGTACTTC.

V usage is TRBV21-1 and J usage is TRBJ2-5; the table's TRBD1 call for D was not verified on the DNA. TRBV21-1 is listed as a pseudogene. The CDR3 is 16 residues long. The CDR3 coding sequence is TGTGCCAGCAGCAAAAACAACAGGGGGCGGTACAATGAGCAGTACTTC. Protein product: CASSKNNRGRYNEQYF.

The chain carries TRBV5-6 and TRBJ2-3; TRBD2 agrees at 12 bases. Germline assignment: CDR1 SGHDT and CDR2 YYEEEE. The CDR3 is 16 amino acids. The J segment lost 4 bases and the V segment lost 4 bases, leaving 7 bases of the junction unmatched. The CDR3 sequence: CASSTLTSGSPDTQYF. The CDR3 coding sequence is TGTGCCAGCAGCACCCTGACTAGCGGGAGCCCAGATACGCAGTATTTT.

This clonotype showed up just a few times. This sequence joins TRBV7-8 and TRBJ2-7; D is possibly TRBD1 or TRBD2 (5 bases each). CDR3 length equals 13 residues. CDR1 is SGHVS, CDR2 FQNEAQ, per germline. V gave up 8 bases and J gave up 3 bases, with 14 bases separating them. The CDR3: CASGQGRYYEQYF. The CDR3 DNA is TGTGCCAGCGGACAAGGGAGATACTACGAGCAGTACTTC.

V and J are TRBV7-2 and TRBJ2-1; TRBD2 agrees at 8 bases. The length of the CDR3 is 16 residues. J was trimmed by 9 bases and V by 9 bases; bases with no gene match: 19. Germline CDR1 and CDR2: SGHTA and FQGNSA. The CDR3 protein is CASSGRGAGGGSEQFF. The CDR3 coding sequence is TGTGCCAGTAGCGGTCGGGGGGCGGGAGGAGGAAGTGAGCAGTTCTTC.

This clonotype was counted a few times. V usage is TRBV5-1 and J usage is TRBJ2-3; perhaps TRBD1 as D (5 bases). The CDR3 is made up of 15 amino acids. The V gene lost 0 bases and the J gene lost 1 base, with 9 bases spanning the gap. The germline CDR1 and CDR2 sequences are SGHRS and YFSETQ. The CDR3 is CASSLVGDGTDTQYF. CDR3 DNA sequence: TGCGCCAGCAGCTTGGTAGGGGATGGCACAGATACGCAGTATTTT.

The V gene is TRBV30, the J gene TRBJ2-1, with D possibly called TRBD1 or TRBD2 (6 bases each). Germline V CDR1 and CDR2: GTSNPN, SVGIG (reference sequence). The germline V and J ends were trimmed by 1 base and 8 bases, with 9 bases remaining between them. CDR3 length equals 12 residues. CDR3 amino acids: CAWSAGAHEQFF. DNA of the CDR3: TGTGCCTGGAGTGCGGGGGCTCATGAGCAGTTCTTC.

The chain is built from TRBV7-2 and TRBJ1-1; TRBD1 matches 7 bases. Per germline, CDR1 SGHTA and CDR2 FQGNSA. This CDR3 has 12 amino acids. Germline trimming cut 5 bases from V and 11 bases from J; bases unmatched to any gene: 8. CDR3 amino acids: CASSIDRDGAFF. The CDR3 DNA follows: TGTGCCAGCAGCATCGACAGGGATGGGGCTTTCTTT.

This clonotype was counted ten times or more. The genes are TRBV2 and TRBJ2-1; D remains unclear. Germline CDR1 SNHLY, CDR2 FYNNEI. Deletions cut 4 bases from V and 7 bases from J, with 11 bases between. This CDR3 is 13 amino acids long. The DNA of the CDR3 is TGTGCCAGCAGTGTTAACTCTGTGAATGAGCAGTTCTTC. It is translated as CASSVNSVNEQFF.

This clonotype was counted at least ten times. This sequence joins TRBV4-1 and TRBJ1-1, with D possibly being TRBD1 (6 bases). The CDR3 consists of 13 residues. V lost 5 bases and J lost 6, with 13 bases in between. Germline assignment: CDR1 MGHRA and CDR2 YSYEKL. The CDR3 region has the DNA TGCGCCAGCAGCGCCGACAGGCTTTCTGAAGCTTTCTTT. It encodes CASSADRLSEAFF.

The CDR3 is CSAIGIGSSSYNEQFF. The CDR3 DNA is TGCAGTGCTATCGGGATCGGGAGCAGTTCCTACAATGAGCAGTTCTTC. The chain is built from TRBV20-1 and TRBJ2-1, with D possibly matching TRBD2 (6 bases). CDR3 length: 16 residues. Germline CDR1 reads DFQATT; CDR2 reads SNEGSKA (reference sequence). The V end was cut by 4 bases, the J end by 1 base, with 17 bases between.

V and J are TRBV5-5 and TRBJ2-1; weak D call: TRBD1 (6 bases). Looked up from germline, CDR1 is SGHKS and CDR2 is YYEKEE (reference sequence). Trimming shortened V by 2 bases and J by 5 bases, and 14 bases separated the two germline ends. The CDR3 is 15 residues long. CDR3: CASSFGQGIDNEQFF. DNA for the CDR3: TGTGCCAGCAGCTTCGGGCAGGGGATCGACAATGAGCAGTTCTTC.

The gene calls are TRBV12-3 or TRBV12-4 and TRBJ2-1; TRBD2 agrees at 8 bases. This CDR3 contains 17 residues. With V trimmed by 2 bases and J by 7 bases, 13 bases remained unmatched. The CDR3: CASSLSGGLVVGNEQFF. In DNA, the CDR3 is TGTGCCAGCAGTTTATCGGGGGGACTAGTGGTAGGGAATGAGCAGTTCTTC.

J is TRBJ2-7 and V is TRBV5-1, with 11 bases fitting TRBD1. V was clipped by 2 bases and J by 6 bases; unmatched bases: 7. Germline CDR1 SGHRS, CDR2 YFSETQ. The CDR3 extends over 15 amino acids. As DNA, the CDR3 is TGCGCCAGCAGCTTTCTCGGACAGGGGGCTTCCGAGCAGTACTTC. It specifies CASSFLGQGASEQYF.

This clonotype has only a few counts. The chain recombines TRBV20-1 with TRBJ2-5; weak D call: TRBD2 (5 bases). The CDR3 totals 13 residues. Trimming removed 5 bases from V and 2 bases from J, with 12 bases in between. Germline lookup yields CDR1 DFQATT and CDR2 SNEGSKA (reference sequence). CDR3 in amino acids: CSASKRRQETQYF. CDR3 in DNA: TGCAGTGCTTCCAAGAGGAGGCAAGAGACCCAGTACTTC.

This chain joins TRBV3-1 and TRBJ2-3; D is perhaps TRBD2 (6 bases). Germline CDR1 and CDR2: LGHDT and YNNKEL (reference sequence). V gave up 1 base and J gave up 4 bases, with 12 bases separating them. The length of the CDR3 is 15 residues. CDR3 in DNA: TGTGCCAGCAGCCAAGGTGACGGGAGAGCAGATACGCAGTATTTT. It translates to CASSQGDGRADTQYF.

This clonotype was picked up a small number of times. The chain combines TRBV7-9 with TRBJ1-5, with D maybe TRBD1 (6 bases). The CDR3 totals 15 residues. With 6 bases removed from V and 1 base from J, the gap between germline ends came to 13 bases. Germline CDR1 reads SEHNR; CDR2 reads FQNEAQ (reference sequence). For the CDR3, the DNA is TGTGCCAGCAGTCCCAGGGGTGGGAGCAATCAGCCCCAGCATTTT. It codes for CASSPRGGSNQPQHF.

The rearrangement links TRBV5-1 to TRBJ1-5; D is possibly TRBD1 (5 bases). In germline, CDR1 is SGHRS, CDR2 YFSETQ. Trimming pared 6 bases from V and 2 bases from J, leaving 9 bases between. The CDR3 contains 13 residues. DNA for the CDR3: TGCGCCAGCACCCGGGGGGGCAATCAGCCCCAGCATTTT. It is translated as CASTRGGNQPQHF.

The V and J genes are TRBV27 and TRBJ2-6, with TRBD1 identical over 7 bases. With 0 bases clipped from V and 4 bases from J, the junction kept 3 bases outside the gene matches. The CDR3 consists of 16 residues. Per the germline V gene, CDR1 is MNHEY and CDR2 is SMNVEV (reference sequence). For the CDR3, the DNA is TGTGCCAGCAGTTTATCGACAGGGACAGGGGCCAACGTCCTGACTTTC. It yields the protein CASSLSTGTGANVLTF.

The chain has TRBV4-2 and TRBJ2-7, with TRBD1 as a possible D gene (5 bases). The V gene lost 5 bases and the J gene lost 4 bases, with 12 bases spanning the gap. Germline V gene lookup returns CDR1 LGHNA and CDR2 YNFKEQ. The CDR3 totals 13 residues. The CDR3 sequence: CASSRKQEYEQYF. The CDR3 DNA reads as TGTGCCAGCAGCAGGAAACAGGAGTACGAGCAGTACTTC.

CDR3 residues: CASSMATLRRVTGDTEAFF. In DNA, the CDR3 is TGTGCCAGCAGCATGGCGACTTTACGACGGGTAACGGGGGACACTGAAGCTTTCTTT. The V and J genes are TRBV11-3 and TRBJ1-1; D is perhaps TRBD1 (5 bases). The V gene lost 5 bases and the J gene lost 3 bases, with 28 bases spanning the gap. Germline V gene sequence: CDR1 SGHNT, CDR2 YENEEA. The CDR3 sequence is 19 residues long.

The chain is built from TRBV7-2 and TRBJ2-5, with D possibly being TRBD2 (5 bases). Germline V lookup: CDR1 SGHTA, CDR2 FQGNSA. This CDR3 contains 13 residues. V was trimmed by 1 base and J by 11 bases, leaving 14 bases between them. CDR3 amino acids: CASSLEGGGRQYF. The CDR3 nucleotides are TGTGCCAGCAGCTTAGAAGGAGGAGGTAGACAGTACTTC. The entire variable domain, with the rest obtained from reference TRBV7-2 and TRBJ2-5, is as follows: GAGVSQSPSNKVTEKGKDVELRCDPISGHTALYWYRQSLGQGLEFLIYFQGNSAPDKSGLPSDRFSAERTGGSVSTLTIQRTQQEDSAVYLCASSLEGGGRQYFGPGTRLLVL.

This rearrangement joins TRBV7-2 to TRBJ2-1; 12 bases line up with TRBD2. Germline V lookup: CDR1 SGHTA, CDR2 FQGNSA. The CDR3 is 16 amino acids. V was pared by 4 bases and J by 10 bases, with 11 bases of the junction left unmatched. The CDR3 region is CASSSLTSGRRYEQFF. In DNA, the CDR3 is TGTGCCAGCAGCTCACTCACTAGCGGGAGGCGCTACGAGCAGTTCTTC. Full variable domain (missing parts from reference TRBV7-2 and TRBJ2-1): GAGVSQSPSNKVTEKGKDVELRCDPISGHTALYWYRQSLGQGLEFLIYFQGNSAPDKSGLPSDRFSAERTGGSVSTLTIQRTQQEDSAVYLCASSSLTSGRRYEQFFGPGTRLTVL.

This clonotype was seen a few times. This chain uses TRBV20-1 with TRBJ1-5, with D tentatively TRBD1 (5 bases). Germline CDR1 reads DFQATT; CDR2 reads SNEGSKA (reference sequence). V lost 3 bases and J 5 bases, leaving 11 bases between the germline ends. The CDR3 is made up of 13 amino acids. CDR3 sequence reads: CSARQGVDQPQHF. CDR3 sequence (DNA): TGCAGTGCTAGGCAGGGTGTGGATCAGCCCCAGCATTTT.

This chain links TRBV20-1 with TRBJ1-5, with TRBD1 as a possible D gene (6 bases). Trimming removed 6 bases at V and 3 bases at J, with 15 bases between. This CDR3 has 14 amino acids. From germline, CDR1 is DFQATT and CDR2 SNEGSKA (reference sequence). The CDR3: CSAEQGLLNQPQHF. The CDR3 nucleotides are TGCAGTGCCGAACAGGGACTACTCAATCAGCCCCAGCATTTT.